One and the same sample provided the 5 T cell receptor beta chains below, sequenced in a study of cytomegalovirus exposure and HLA in healthy donors. Some clones are missing from TCRdb's copy, which holds only in-frame ones; the method was immunoSEQ multiplex PCR. The sample carries 120,000 or so clones, about nine tenths recorded once. The sequenced material came from PBMCs. These receptor sequences come from a woman aged 18-30 years in good health and CMV-seronegative.

This clone was recorded once. The rearrangement links TRBV19 to TRBJ2-3, with 7 bases that match TRBD1. Losses at the gene ends were 7 bases for V and 0 bases for J; bases not matched to a gene: 4. The CDR3 is made up of 14 amino acids. Germline V gene data show CDR1 as LNHDA and CDR2 as SQIVND (reference sequence). Here the CDR3 DNA reads TGTGCCAGTAAAGGGGGCCCGAGCACAGATACGCAGTATTTT. This gives the protein CASKGGPSTDTQYF.

V is TRBV13 and J is TRBJ2-7; a weak D match, TRBD1 (6 bases). Germline CDR1 PRHDT, CDR2 FYEKMQ (reference sequence). This CDR3 contains 11 residues. V was pared by 5 bases and J by 9 bases, with 11 bases between. CDR3 sequence reads: CASSRRGSQYF. Written as DNA, the CDR3 is TGTGCCAGCAGCCGAAGGGGGTCGCAGTACTTC. The variable domain in full, with the rest retrieved from reference TRBV13 and TRBJ2-7, is AAGVIQSPRHLIKEKRETATLKCYPIPRHDTVYWYQQGPGQDPQFLISFYEKMQSDKGSIPDRFSAQQFSDYHSELNMSSLELGDSALYFCASSRRGSQYFGPGTRLTVT.

This chain joins TRBV6-1 and TRBJ1-3, with a weak D call TRBD1 (6 bases). The CDR3 loop spans 15 amino acids. CDR1 is MNHNS, CDR2 SASEGT, per germline. The V end was cut by 6 bases, the J end by 4 bases, with 16 bases between. The CDR3 sequence is CASREQGGSGNTIYF. In nucleotides, the CDR3 is TGTGCCAGCAGAGAACAGGGCGGTAGCGGAAACACCATATATTTT.

The chain links TRBV29-1 to TRBJ2-7; 10 nucleotides line up with TRBD2. The CDR3 consists of 13 residues. V lost 7 bases, J lost 2 bases, and 5 bases stayed unmatched. Germline V gene sequence: CDR1 SQVTM, CDR2 ANQGSEA. This CDR3 reads CSAGTSEPYEQYF. The DNA of the CDR3 is TGCAGCGCCGGGACTAGCGAACCCTACGAGCAGTACTTC.

The J gene is TRBJ2-5, the V gene TRBV25-1; D may be TRBD1 (5 bases). The length of the CDR3 is 13 residues. V gave up 1 base and J gave up 5 bases, with 8 bases separating them. CDR1 and CDR2 from the germline V gene are MGHDK and SYGVNS. CDR3 region: CASSEWGRETQYF. The CDR3 DNA reads as TGTGCCAGCAGTGAATGGGGCAGGGAGACCCAGTACTTC.